This TCR beta chain was sequenced during a study of blood T cells in healthy people across ages. With a J-beta primer mix and a sample-barcoded 5' primer, a second PCR ran about 7 to 12 cycles. TCRdb analysed the 5' RACE reads with MiXCR anew, one entry per CDR3 protein. The sample shows roughly 1.5 million distinct CDR3 sequences, approximately 43% of them seen only once. This clonotype was detected a few times. CDR3 length: 13 residues. The V end lost 2 bases, the J end lost 5 bases, and 7 bases lay between the germline ends. Sequenced: blood. This sequence originates from a woman aged 18-29 years in good health. The chain couples TRBV12-3 or TRBV12-4 to TRBJ2-1; D is uncertain. CDR3 nucleotides: TGTGCCAGCAGTTTACTCGCGGACAATGAGCAGTTCTTC. This codes for CASSLLADNEQFF.